Listed below are T cell receptor beta chains from one sample, sequenced in a study of blood T cell repertoires in COVID-19. Profiled with immunoSEQ multiplex PCR; TCRdb holds only in-frame clones, not every one. The profile shows about 24,000 clones, about 89% of them singletons. Material for sequencing was peripheral blood. The receptors here all came from a human donor with active COVID-19. The donor label of this sample is uncertain. Each CDR3 is given with its conserved first and last residue. Fields, in order: V gene, CDR3 length, CDR3 protein.

v_call: TRBV5-1
cdr3_length: 18
cdr3_aa: CASTKGTSGGPNTGELFF

v_call: TRBV6-1
cdr3_length: 15
cdr3_aa: CASSEPGLGTYEQYF

v_call: TRBV19
cdr3_length: 14
cdr3_aa: CASSTGTATYEQYF

v_call: TRBV5-1
cdr3_length: 17
cdr3_aa: CASSLASTGKPLDGYTF

v_call: TRBV7-3
cdr3_length: 17
cdr3_aa: CASSPLRGGREPETQYF

v_call: TRBV6-1
cdr3_length: 14
cdr3_aa: CASSETGMNTEAFF

v_call: TRBV29-1
cdr3_length: 12
cdr3_aa: CSGGTREDTQYF

v_call: TRBV12-3/TRBV12-4
cdr3_length: 12
cdr3_aa: CASSPSFDIQYF

v_call: TRBV7-9
cdr3_length: 13
cdr3_aa: CASSLVSGIEQFF

v_call: TRBV6-5
cdr3_length: 15
cdr3_aa: CATRTGTLYNSPLHF

v_call: TRBV7-2
cdr3_length: 12
cdr3_aa: CASKSFPDTQYF

v_call: TRBV7-6
cdr3_length: 16
cdr3_aa: CASSRQGGHMNTEAFF

v_call: TRBV10-3
cdr3_length: 14
cdr3_aa: CAIKRDRGIDGYTF

v_call: TRBV3-1/TRBV3-2
cdr3_length: 15
cdr3_aa: CASLWGRGSTGELFF

v_call: TRBV28
cdr3_length: 13
cdr3_aa: CASSLDLGARAFF

v_call: TRBV21-1
cdr3_length: 13
cdr3_aa: CAIGQGASYEQYF

v_call: TRBV3-1/TRBV3-2
cdr3_length: 14
cdr3_aa: CASSLHNMNTEAFF

v_call: TRBV10-3
cdr3_length: 14
cdr3_aa: CAIIFSSLYNEQFF

v_call: TRBV12-3/TRBV12-4
cdr3_length: 13
cdr3_aa: CASSLLGGTEAFF

v_call: TRBV25-1
cdr3_length: 15
cdr3_aa: CASSDIRGQREKLFF

v_call: TRBV10-3
cdr3_length: 14
cdr3_aa: CAITLGQGNAEQYF

v_call: TRBV13
cdr3_length: 15
cdr3_aa: CASSSTSGGADTQYF

v_call: TRBV3-1/TRBV3-2
cdr3_length: 15
cdr3_aa: CASSHLGQAYNEQFF

v_call: TRBV18
cdr3_length: 15
cdr3_aa: CASSPSLMSGNTIYF

v_call: TRBV29-1
cdr3_length: 12
cdr3_aa: CSVAGFQETQYF

v_call: TRBV30
cdr3_length: 17
cdr3_aa: CAWSQIPGQGAGNTIYF

v_call: TRBV5-1
cdr3_length: 14
cdr3_aa: CASSLETGGDGYTF

v_call: TRBV6-2/TRBV6-3
cdr3_length: 15
cdr3_aa: CASSYGAFSYNEQFF

v_call: TRBV9
cdr3_length: 13
cdr3_aa: CASSPTGVGTQYF

v_call: TRBV15
cdr3_length: 15
cdr3_aa: CATSRDGTSAGELFF

v_call: TRBV5-1
cdr3_length: 18
cdr3_aa: CASSLGGASGSITDTQYF

v_call: TRBV5-5
cdr3_length: 14
cdr3_aa: CASSLTSGKDTQYF

v_call: TRBV6-5
cdr3_length: 14
cdr3_aa: CASRGGSFADTQYF

v_call: TRBV29-1
cdr3_length: 12
cdr3_aa: CSTLDRDYEQYF

v_call: TRBV7-8
cdr3_length: 14
cdr3_aa: CASRSTLSNSPLHF

v_call: TRBV6-5
cdr3_length: 14
cdr3_aa: CASRTGPGRDTIYF

v_call: TRBV27
cdr3_length: 13
cdr3_aa: CASSLVRGNGYTF

v_call: TRBV4-2
cdr3_length: 18
cdr3_aa: CASSQARDRPSSGNTIYF

v_call: TRBV27
cdr3_length: 13
cdr3_aa: CASSLRGQSEQYF

v_call: TRBV19
cdr3_length: 14
cdr3_aa: CASSIGQIGNTIYF

v_call: TRBV9
cdr3_length: 16
cdr3_aa: CASSSRLADPTDTQYF

v_call: TRBV12-3/TRBV12-4
cdr3_length: 13
cdr3_aa: CASTPGLADEQYF

v_call: TRBV7-3
cdr3_length: 17
cdr3_aa: CASSSVTSGGLYNEQFF

v_call: TRBV19
cdr3_length: 14
cdr3_aa: CATTAAGYNSPLHF

v_call: TRBV12-3/TRBV12-4
cdr3_length: 13
cdr3_aa: CASSFIHQETQYF

v_call: TRBV5-1
cdr3_length: 15
cdr3_aa: CASSLYNYGTDTQYF

v_call: TRBV18
cdr3_length: 15
cdr3_aa: CASSPAGRVGDTQYF

v_call: TRBV5-1
cdr3_length: 20
cdr3_aa: CASSLGVFLAGEGGTDTQYF

v_call: TRBV30
cdr3_length: 19
cdr3_aa: CAWSGWVGTDLLTNEKLFF

v_call: TRBV9
cdr3_length: 15
cdr3_aa: CASSSSGSSYNEQFF

v_call: TRBV3-1/TRBV3-2
cdr3_length: 14
cdr3_aa: CASSQEPTRDKLFF

v_call: TRBV19
cdr3_length: 15
cdr3_aa: CASSIDGRDTDTQYF

v_call: TRBV19
cdr3_length: 14
cdr3_aa: CASRTGPLGTEAFF

v_call: TRBV6-6
cdr3_length: 14
cdr3_aa: CASSPGQGLYGYTF

v_call: TRBV4-2
cdr3_length: 13
cdr3_aa: CASSHGWNQPQHF

v_call: TRBV9
cdr3_length: 13
cdr3_aa: CASSGVTDNEQFF

v_call: TRBV29-1
cdr3_length: 14
cdr3_aa: CSVGGLAGTETQYF